The following is a T cell receptor (beta chain) sequence with its context. The data are from a study of shared clonotypes between healthy human individuals. Generated by immunoSEQ multiplex PCR, the TCRdb table keeps only in-frame clones and is missing some. The data hold 1.6 million or so clones, with less than 99% observed a single time. With V trimmed by 8 bases and J by 7 bases, 6 bases remained unmatched. The germline V gene has CDR1 SGHNT and CDR2 YENEEA. The CDR3 covers 14 residues. V usage is TRBV11-3 and J usage is TRBJ2-1; 12 bases fit TRBD2. The specimen sequenced was naive CD4+ T cells sorted from blood. Subset: CD45RA+ positively selected. This receptor was obtained from a man younger than 40 in good health. In DNA, the CDR3 is TGTGCCAGCGGGGCTAGCGGGAGGGGGAATGAGCAGTTCTTC. Translated: CASGASGRGNEQFF.